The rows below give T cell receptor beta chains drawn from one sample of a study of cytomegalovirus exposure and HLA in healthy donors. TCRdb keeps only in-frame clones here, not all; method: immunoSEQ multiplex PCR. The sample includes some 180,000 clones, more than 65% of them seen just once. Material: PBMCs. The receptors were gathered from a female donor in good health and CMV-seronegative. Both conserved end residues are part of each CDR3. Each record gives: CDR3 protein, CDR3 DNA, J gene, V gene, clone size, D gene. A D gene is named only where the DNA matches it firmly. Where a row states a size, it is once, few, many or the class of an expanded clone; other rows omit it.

CDR3: CASSLEGFSGRALPEQFF
DNA: TGTGCCAGCAGCTTAGAGGGGTTTAGCGGGAGGGCCCTCCCGGAGCAGTTCTTC
J: TRBJ2-1
V: TRBV11-2
size: once
D: TRBD2

CDR3: CASSDGTSIYQPQHF
DNA: TGTGCCAGCAGTGATGGGACATCGATCTATCAGCCCCAGCATTTT
J: TRBJ1-5
V: TRBV2
size: NA
D: NA

CDR3: CASSRSHRGRQTQYF
DNA: TGTGCCAGTAGTCGAAGTCACAGGGGTAGGCAGACCCAGTACTTC
J: TRBJ2-5
V: TRBV19
size: NA
D: TRBD1

CDR3: CASSERDGGRTEAFF
DNA: TGTGCCAGCAGTGAACGAGACGGGGGAAGGACTGAAGCTTTCTTT
J: TRBJ1-1
V: TRBV6-1
size: NA
D: NA

CDR3: CASSLVWTGKSTNEKLFF
DNA: TGTGCCAGCAGCTTAGTGTGGACAGGGAAGTCAACTAATGAAAAACTGTTTTTT
J: TRBJ1-4
V: TRBV7-9
size: NA
D: TRBD1

CDR3: CASSLTSGSLYNEQFF
DNA: TGTGCCAGCAGCTTGACTAGCGGGAGCCTGTACAATGAGCAGTTCTTC
J: TRBJ2-1
V: TRBV7-9
size: NA
D: TRBD2

CDR3: CASSLGQRSNQPQHF
DNA: TGTGCCAGCTCACTAGGACAGAGGAGCAATCAGCCCCAGCATTTT
J: TRBJ1-5
V: TRBV18
size: NA
D: NA

CDR3: CASSLWGTSYEQYF
DNA: TGTGCCAGCAGTTTATGGGGGACATCTTACGAGCAGTACTTC
J: TRBJ2-7
V: TRBV28
size: NA
D: NA

CDR3: CASSLFPGMNTEAFF
DNA: TGCGCCAGCAGCTTGTTTCCAGGGATGAACACTGAAGCTTTCTTT
J: TRBJ1-1
V: TRBV5-1
size: NA
D: NA

CDR3: CASSFGQANSPLHF
DNA: TGTGCCAGCAGTTTCGGCCAGGCAAATTCACCCCTCCACTTT
J: TRBJ1-6
V: TRBV27
size: once
D: NA

CDR3: CASSLPTLEKLFF
DNA: TGTGCCAGCAGCTTACCGACACTTGAAAAACTGTTTTTT
J: TRBJ1-4
V: TRBV7-8
size: NA
D: NA

CDR3: CASSYRQGLYNEQFF
DNA: TGCGCCAGCAGCTACCGACAGGGGCTGTACAATGAGCAGTTCTTC
J: TRBJ2-1
V: TRBV5-1
size: NA
D: TRBD1

CDR3: CASSLGGGRANTGELFF
DNA: TGTGCCAGCAGTTTAGGCGGCGGGAGGGCCAACACCGGGGAGCTGTTTTTT
J: TRBJ2-2
V: TRBV27
size: once
D: TRBD2

CDR3: CASSPPQGRSSYEQYF
DNA: TGTGCCAGCTCACCCCCCCAGGGCAGGAGCTCCTACGAGCAGTACTTC
J: TRBJ2-7
V: TRBV18
size: NA
D: NA